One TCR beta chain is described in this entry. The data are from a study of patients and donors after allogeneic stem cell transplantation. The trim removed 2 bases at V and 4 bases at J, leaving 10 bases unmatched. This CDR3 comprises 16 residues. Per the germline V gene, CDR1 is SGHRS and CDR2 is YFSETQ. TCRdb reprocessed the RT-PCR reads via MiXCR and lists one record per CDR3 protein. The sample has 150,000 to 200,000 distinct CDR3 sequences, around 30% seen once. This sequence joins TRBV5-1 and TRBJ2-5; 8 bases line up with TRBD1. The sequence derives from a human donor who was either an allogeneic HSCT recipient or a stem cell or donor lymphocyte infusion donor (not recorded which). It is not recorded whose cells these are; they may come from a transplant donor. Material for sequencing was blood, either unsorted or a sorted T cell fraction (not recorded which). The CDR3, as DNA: TGCGCCAGCAGCTTTCGACAGGGGAAGTTTACAGAGACCCAGTACTTC. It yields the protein CASSFRQGKFTETQYF.